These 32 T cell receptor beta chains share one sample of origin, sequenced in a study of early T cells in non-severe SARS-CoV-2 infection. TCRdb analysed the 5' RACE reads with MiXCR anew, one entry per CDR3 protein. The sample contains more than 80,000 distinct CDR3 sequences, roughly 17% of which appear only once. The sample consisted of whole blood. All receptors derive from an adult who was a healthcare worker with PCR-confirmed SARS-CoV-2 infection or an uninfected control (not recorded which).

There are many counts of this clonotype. The CDR3 reads CASRPAGDYEQYF. DNA for the CDR3: TGTGCCAGCAGACCAGCGGGGGACTACGAGCAGTACTTC. This chain uses TRBV27 with TRBJ2-7, with TRBD2 matching over 8 bases. With 6 bases clipped from V and 3 bases from J, the junction kept 4 bases outside the gene matches. CDR1 and CDR2 from the germline V gene are MNHEY and SMNVEV (reference sequence). The CDR3 is made up of 13 amino acids.

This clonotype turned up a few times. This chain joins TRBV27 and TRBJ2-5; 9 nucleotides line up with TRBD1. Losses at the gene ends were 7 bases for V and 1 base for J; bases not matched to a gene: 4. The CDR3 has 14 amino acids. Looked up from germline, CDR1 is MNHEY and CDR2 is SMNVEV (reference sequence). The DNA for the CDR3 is TGTGCCAGCAAAGACAGGGGGATCCAAGAGACCCAGTACTTC. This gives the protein CASKDRGIQETQYF.

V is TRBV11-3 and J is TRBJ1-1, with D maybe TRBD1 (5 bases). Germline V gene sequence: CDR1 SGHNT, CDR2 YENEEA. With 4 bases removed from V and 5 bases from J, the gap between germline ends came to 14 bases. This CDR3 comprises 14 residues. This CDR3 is CASSSTGAVTEAFF. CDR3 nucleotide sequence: TGTGCCAGCAGCTCCACCGGGGCTGTGACTGAAGCTTTCTTT.

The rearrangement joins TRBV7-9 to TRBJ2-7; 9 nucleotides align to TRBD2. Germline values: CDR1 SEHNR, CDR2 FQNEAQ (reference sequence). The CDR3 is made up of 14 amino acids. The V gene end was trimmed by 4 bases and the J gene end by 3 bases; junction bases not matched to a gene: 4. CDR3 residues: CASSSLAGDYEQYF. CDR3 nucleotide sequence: TGTGCCAGCAGCTCACTAGCGGGTGACTACGAGCAGTACTTC.

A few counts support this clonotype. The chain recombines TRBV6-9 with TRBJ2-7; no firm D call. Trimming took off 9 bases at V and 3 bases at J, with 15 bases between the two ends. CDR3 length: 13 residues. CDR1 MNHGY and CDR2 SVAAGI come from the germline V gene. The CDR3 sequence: CASHNGRIYEQYF. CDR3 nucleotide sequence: TGTGCCAGTCATAACGGACGGATCTACGAGCAGTACTTC.

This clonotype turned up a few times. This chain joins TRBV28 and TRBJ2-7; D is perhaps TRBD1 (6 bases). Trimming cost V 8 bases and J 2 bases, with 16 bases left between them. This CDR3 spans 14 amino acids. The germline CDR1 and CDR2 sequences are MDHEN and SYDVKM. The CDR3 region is CASGGGGRTYEQYF. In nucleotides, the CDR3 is TGTGCCAGCGGTGGGGGCGGCAGGACCTACGAGCAGTACTTC. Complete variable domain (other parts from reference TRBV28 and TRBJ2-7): DVKVTQSSRYLVKRTGEKVFLECVQDMDHENMFWYRQDPGLGLRLIYFSYDVKMKEKGDIPEGYSVSREKKERFSLILESASTNQTSMYLCASGGGGRTYEQYFGPGTRLTVT.

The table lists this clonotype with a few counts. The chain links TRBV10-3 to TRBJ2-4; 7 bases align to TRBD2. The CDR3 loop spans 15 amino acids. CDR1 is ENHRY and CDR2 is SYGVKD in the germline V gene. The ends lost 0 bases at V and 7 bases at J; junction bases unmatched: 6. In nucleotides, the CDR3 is TGTGCCATCAGTGAGTCGGGAGGGAGGATTAACATTCAGTACTTC. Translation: CAISESGGRINIQYF.

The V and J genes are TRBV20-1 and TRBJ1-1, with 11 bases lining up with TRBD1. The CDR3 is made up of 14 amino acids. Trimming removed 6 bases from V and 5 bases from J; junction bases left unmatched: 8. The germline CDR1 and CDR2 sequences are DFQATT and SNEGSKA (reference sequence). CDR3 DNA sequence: TGCAGTGCCTTCCCGGGACAGGGGGGGACTGAAGCTTTCTTT. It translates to CSAFPGQGGTEAFF.

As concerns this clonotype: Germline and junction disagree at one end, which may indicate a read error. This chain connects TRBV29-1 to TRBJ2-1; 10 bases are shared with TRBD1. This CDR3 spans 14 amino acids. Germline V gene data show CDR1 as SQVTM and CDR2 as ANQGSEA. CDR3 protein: CGVEGTGVYNEQFF. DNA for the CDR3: TGCGGCGTTGAAGGGACAGGGGTCTACAATGAGCAGTTCTTC.

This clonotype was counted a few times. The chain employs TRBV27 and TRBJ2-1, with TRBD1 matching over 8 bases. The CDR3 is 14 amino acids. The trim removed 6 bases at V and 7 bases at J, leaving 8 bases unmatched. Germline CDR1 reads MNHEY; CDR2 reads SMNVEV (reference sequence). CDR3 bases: TGTGCCAGCAGACTACAAGGACAGGGTAATGAGCAGTTCTTC. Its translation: CASRLQGQGNEQFF.

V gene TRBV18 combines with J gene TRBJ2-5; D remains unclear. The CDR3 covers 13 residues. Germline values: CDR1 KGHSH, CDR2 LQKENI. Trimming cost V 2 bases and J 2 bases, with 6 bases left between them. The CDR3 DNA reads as TGTGCCAGCTCACCAATGGGGCAAGAGACCCAGTACTTC. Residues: CASSPMGQETQYF.

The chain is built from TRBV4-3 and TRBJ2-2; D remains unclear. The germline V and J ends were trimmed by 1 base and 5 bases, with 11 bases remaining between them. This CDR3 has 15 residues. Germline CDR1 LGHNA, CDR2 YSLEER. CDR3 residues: CASSQAISLTGELFF. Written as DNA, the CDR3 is TGCGCCAGCAGCCAAGCCATCTCCCTAACCGGGGAGCTGTTTTTT.

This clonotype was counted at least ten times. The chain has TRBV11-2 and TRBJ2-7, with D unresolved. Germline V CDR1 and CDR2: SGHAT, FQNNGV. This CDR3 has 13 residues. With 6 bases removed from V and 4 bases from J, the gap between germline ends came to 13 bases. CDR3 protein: CASSAEQLYEQYF. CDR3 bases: TGTGCCAGCAGTGCCGAACAGCTTTACGAGCAGTACTTC. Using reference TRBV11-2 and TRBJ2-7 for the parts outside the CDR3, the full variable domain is EAGVAQSPRYKIIEKRQSVAFWCNPISGHATLYWYQQILGQGPKLLIQFQNNGVVDDSQLPKDRFSAERLKGVDSTLKIQPAKLEDSAVYLCASSAEQLYEQYFGPGTRLTVT.

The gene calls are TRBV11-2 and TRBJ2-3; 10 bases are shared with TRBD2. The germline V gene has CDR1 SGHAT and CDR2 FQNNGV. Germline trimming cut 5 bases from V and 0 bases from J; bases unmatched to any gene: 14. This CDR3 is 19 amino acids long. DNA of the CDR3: TGTGCCAGCAGCGCCGCCCCGGGACTAGCGAGGACTAGCACAGATACGCAGTATTTT. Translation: CASSAAPGLARTSTDTQYF.

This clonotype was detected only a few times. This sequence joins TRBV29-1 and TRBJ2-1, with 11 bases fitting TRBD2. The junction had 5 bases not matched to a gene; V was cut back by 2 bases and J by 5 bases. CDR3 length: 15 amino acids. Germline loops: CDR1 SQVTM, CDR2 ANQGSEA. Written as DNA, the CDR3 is TGCAGCGTTGAAATCAGACTAGCGGGGAACAATGAGCAGTTCTTC. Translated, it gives CSVEIRLAGNNEQFF.

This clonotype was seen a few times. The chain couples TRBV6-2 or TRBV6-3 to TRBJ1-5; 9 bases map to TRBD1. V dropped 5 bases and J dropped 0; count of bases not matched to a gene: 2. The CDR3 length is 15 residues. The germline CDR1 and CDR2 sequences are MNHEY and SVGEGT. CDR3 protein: CASSPQGASNQPQHF. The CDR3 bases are TGTGCCAGCAGTCCACAGGGGGCTAGCAATCAGCCCCAGCATTTT.

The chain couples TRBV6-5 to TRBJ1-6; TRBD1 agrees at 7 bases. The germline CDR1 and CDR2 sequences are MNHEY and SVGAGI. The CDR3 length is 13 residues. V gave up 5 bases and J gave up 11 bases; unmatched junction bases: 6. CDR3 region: CASSKGARAPLHF. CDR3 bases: TGTGCCAGCAGTAAGGGGGCGAGGGCACCCCTCCACTTT.

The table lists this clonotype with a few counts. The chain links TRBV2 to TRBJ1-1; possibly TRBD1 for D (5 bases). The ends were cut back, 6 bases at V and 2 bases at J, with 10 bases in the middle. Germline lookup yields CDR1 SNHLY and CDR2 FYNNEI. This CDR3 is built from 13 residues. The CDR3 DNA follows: TGTGCCAGCAGGCAGGGTACTAACACTGAAGCTTTCTTT. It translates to CASRQGTNTEAFF.

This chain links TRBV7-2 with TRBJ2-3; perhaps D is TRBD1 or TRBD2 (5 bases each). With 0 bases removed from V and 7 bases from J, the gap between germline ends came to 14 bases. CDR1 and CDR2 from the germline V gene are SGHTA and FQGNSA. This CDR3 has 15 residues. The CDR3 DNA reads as TGTGCCAGCAGCTTAGCGGGGGAGTCCGGAAATACGCAGTATTTT. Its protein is CASSLAGESGNTQYF. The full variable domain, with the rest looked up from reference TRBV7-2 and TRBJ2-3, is GAGVSQSPSNKVTEKGKDVELRCDPISGHTALYWYRQSLGQGLEFLIYFQGNSAPDKSGLPSDRFSAERTGGSVSTLTIQRTQQEDSAVYLCASSLAGESGNTQYFGPGTRLTVL.

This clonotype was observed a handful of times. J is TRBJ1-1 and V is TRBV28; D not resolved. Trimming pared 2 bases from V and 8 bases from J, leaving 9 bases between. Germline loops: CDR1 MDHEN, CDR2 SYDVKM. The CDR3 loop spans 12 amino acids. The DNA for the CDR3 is TGTGCCAGCAGTTTACGGCAAGTCGAAGCTTTCTTT. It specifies CASSLRQVEAFF.

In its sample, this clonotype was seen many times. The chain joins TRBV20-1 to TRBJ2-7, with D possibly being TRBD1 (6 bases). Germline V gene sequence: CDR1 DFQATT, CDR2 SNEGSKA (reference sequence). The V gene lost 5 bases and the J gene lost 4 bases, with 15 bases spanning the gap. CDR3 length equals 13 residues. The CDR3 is CSASGALEYEQYF. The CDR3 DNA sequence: TGCAGTGCTTCAGGGGCGTTGGAATACGAGCAGTACTTC.

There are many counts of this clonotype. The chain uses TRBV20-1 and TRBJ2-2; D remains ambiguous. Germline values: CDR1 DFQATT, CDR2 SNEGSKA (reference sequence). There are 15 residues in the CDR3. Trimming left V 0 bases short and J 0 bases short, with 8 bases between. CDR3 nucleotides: TGCAGTGCTAGAGAGGGCAGCCCGAACACCGGGGAGCTGTTTTTT. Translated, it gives CSAREGSPNTGELFF.

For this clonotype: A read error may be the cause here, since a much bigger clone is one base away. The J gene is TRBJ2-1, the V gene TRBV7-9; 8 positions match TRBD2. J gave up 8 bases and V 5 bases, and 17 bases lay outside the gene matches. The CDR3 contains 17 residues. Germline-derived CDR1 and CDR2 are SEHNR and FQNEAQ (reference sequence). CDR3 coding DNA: TGTGCCAGCAGCCTTAGAGGAGAGACTAGCGTTATCGATGAGCAGTTCTTC. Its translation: CASSLRGETSVIDEQFF.

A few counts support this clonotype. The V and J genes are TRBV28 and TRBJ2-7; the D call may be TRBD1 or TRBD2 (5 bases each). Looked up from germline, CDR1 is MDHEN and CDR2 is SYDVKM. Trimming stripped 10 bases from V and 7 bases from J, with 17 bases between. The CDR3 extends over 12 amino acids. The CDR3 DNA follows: TGTGCCACAACCGGGACGCGTAGGGAGCAGTACTTC. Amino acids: CATTGTRREQYF. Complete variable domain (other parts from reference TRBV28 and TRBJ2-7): DVKVTQSSRYLVKRTGEKVFLECVQDMDHENMFWYRQDPGLGLRLIYFSYDVKMKEKGDIPEGYSVSREKKERFSLILESASTNQTSMYLCATTGTRREQYFGPGTRLTVT.

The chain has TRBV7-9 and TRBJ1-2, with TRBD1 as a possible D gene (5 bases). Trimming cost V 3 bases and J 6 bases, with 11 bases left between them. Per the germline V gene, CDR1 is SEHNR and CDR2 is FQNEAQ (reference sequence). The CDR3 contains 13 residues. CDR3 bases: TGTGCCAGCAGCTTTCGGGGGACGCATGGCTACACCTTC. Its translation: CASSFRGTHGYTF.

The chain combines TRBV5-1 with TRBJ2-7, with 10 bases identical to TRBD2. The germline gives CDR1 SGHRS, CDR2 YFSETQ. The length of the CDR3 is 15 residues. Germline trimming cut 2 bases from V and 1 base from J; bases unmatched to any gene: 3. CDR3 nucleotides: TGCGCCAGCAGCTTTCCTAGCGGGGGTTCCTACGAGCAGTACTTC. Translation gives CASSFPSGGSYEQYF.

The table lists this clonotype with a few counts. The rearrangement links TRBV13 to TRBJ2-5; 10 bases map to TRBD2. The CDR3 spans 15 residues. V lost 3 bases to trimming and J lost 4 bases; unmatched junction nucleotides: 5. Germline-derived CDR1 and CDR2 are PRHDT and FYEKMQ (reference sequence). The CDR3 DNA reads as TGTGCCAGCAGCTTTAGGACTAGCGGAGCAGAGACCCAGTACTTC. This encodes CASSFRTSGAETQYF.

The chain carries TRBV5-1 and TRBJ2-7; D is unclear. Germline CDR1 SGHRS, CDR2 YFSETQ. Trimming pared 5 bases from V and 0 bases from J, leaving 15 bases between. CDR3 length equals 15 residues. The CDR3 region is CASREGRATSYEQYF. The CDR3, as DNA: TGCGCCAGCAGAGAAGGACGAGCCACCTCCTACGAGCAGTACTTC.

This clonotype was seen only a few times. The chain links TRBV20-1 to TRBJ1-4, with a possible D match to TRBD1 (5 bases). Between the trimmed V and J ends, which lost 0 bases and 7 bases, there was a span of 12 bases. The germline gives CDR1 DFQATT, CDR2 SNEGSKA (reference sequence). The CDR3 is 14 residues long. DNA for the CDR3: TGCAGTGCTAGAGATGGGCAGGGTAGTGAAAAACTGTTTTTT. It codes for CSARDGQGSEKLFF.

The CDR3 is CASSRGQHSGNTIYF. In nucleotides, the CDR3 is TGTGCCAGCAGCCGCGGACAGCACTCTGGAAACACCATATATTTT. V and J are TRBV12-3 or TRBV12-4 and TRBJ1-3, with D tentatively TRBD1 (6 bases). Between the trimmed V and J ends, which lost 6 bases and 0 bases, there was a span of 12 bases. The CDR3 loop spans 15 amino acids.

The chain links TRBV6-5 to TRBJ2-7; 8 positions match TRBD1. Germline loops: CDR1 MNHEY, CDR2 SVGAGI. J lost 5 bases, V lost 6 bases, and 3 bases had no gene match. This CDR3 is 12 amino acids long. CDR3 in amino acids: CASSPGGHEQYF. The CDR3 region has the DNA TGTGCCAGCAGCCCAGGGGGCCACGAGCAGTACTTC.

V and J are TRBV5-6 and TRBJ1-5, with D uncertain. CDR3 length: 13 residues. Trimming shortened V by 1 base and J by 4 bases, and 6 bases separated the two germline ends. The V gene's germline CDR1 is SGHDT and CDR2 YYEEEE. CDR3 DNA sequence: TGTGCCAGCAGCTTGAGGGCTAATCAGCCCCAGCATTTT. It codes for CASSLRANQPQHF.